This T cell receptor (beta chain) was captured by sequencing in a study of blood T cell repertoires in COVID-19. All enrollees were roughly 18 to 100 years old and from roughly 26 US areas. The germline CDR1 and CDR2 sequences are MGHRA and YSYEKL. The CDR3 spans 14 residues. V was cut by 3 bases and J by 2 bases, with 8 bases left in between. The authors' processing: Scientists estimated how many nucleated cells there were by amplifying reference gene primers. The protocol was immunoSEQ multiplex PCR, while the TCRdb copy is restricted to in-frame clones and leaves out a portion. V and J calls and clone size come straight from that table; D and trimming were deduced from the DNA. This table has about 180,000 clones, more than 80% appearing once.

This sequence joins TRBV4-1 and TRBJ1-5; tentatively, D is TRBD1 (6 bases). Material for sequencing was PBMCs or T cells enriched from blood (not recorded which). The TCR originated in a middle-aged man who had recovered from COVID-19. CDR3 loop: CASSHHRGNQPQHF. In DNA, the CDR3 is TGCGCCAGCAGCCATCACAGGGGCAATCAGCCCCAGCATTTT.